These T cell receptor beta chains were read from a single sample in a study of regulatory T cells in long-lasting Graves disease. TCRdb analysed the multiplex PCR reads with MiXCR anew, one entry per CDR3 protein. Altogether a few hundred thousand distinct CDR3 sequences are present, approximately 20% being singletons, with the ten largest covering 12% to 15%. A further study also used this sample, focusing on T cells in Graves' hyperthyroidism and ophthalmopathy.

Sequences were derived from peripheral blood mononuclear cells (PBMCs), sampled at new diagnosis, from a patient treated with antithyroid drugs. The receptors come from a woman aged 30 to 39 with Graves disease. The CDR3 runs from the conserved cysteine through the conserved F or W. A D gene is named only where the DNA matches it firmly. Clone size, where shown, is once, few, many, or a class for clones that have expanded.

cdr3_aa: CASSLWQGTGELFF
cdr3_nt: TGTGCCAGCAGCTTATGGCAGGGCACCGGGGAGCTGTTTTTT
v_call: TRBV7-2
j_call: TRBJ2-2
clone_size: many
cdr3_length: 14
d_call: .

cdr3_aa: CASSPDRRKLFF
cdr3_nt: TGTGCCAGCAGCCCCGACAGGCGAAAACTGTTTTTT
v_call: TRBV7-2
j_call: TRBJ1-4
clone_size: many
cdr3_length: 12
d_call: .

cdr3_aa: CASGGDRGNSGANVLTF
cdr3_nt: TGTGCCAGCGGCGGGGACAGGGGGAACTCCGGGGCCAACGTCCTGACTTTC
v_call: TRBV2
j_call: TRBJ2-6
clone_size: many
cdr3_length: 17
d_call: TRBD1

cdr3_aa: CASSFGGYGYTF
cdr3_nt: TGTGCCAGCAGTTTCGGTGGCTATGGCTACACCTTC
v_call: TRBV12-3/TRBV12-4
j_call: TRBJ1-2
clone_size: many
cdr3_length: 12
d_call: .

cdr3_aa: CASSSQQGYGYTF
cdr3_nt: TGTGCCAGTAGTTCACAACAGGGCTATGGCTACACCTTC
v_call: TRBV19
j_call: TRBJ1-2
clone_size: .
cdr3_length: 13
d_call: .

cdr3_aa: CASSEGGTVTDTQYF
cdr3_nt: TGTGCCAGCAGCGAGGGGGGGACAGTCACAGATACGCAGTATTTT
v_call: TRBV5-4
j_call: TRBJ2-3
clone_size: many
cdr3_length: 15
d_call: .

cdr3_aa: CSVDLAGADTQYF
cdr3_nt: TGCAGCGTTGACCTAGCGGGGGCAGATACGCAGTATTTT
v_call: TRBV29-1
j_call: TRBJ2-3
clone_size: few
cdr3_length: 13
d_call: TRBD2

cdr3_aa: CASSLKRGPGEQYF
cdr3_nt: TGTGCCAGCAGCCTTAAGCGGGGGCCTGGCGAGCAGTACTTC
v_call: TRBV7-2
j_call: TRBJ2-7
clone_size: many
cdr3_length: 14
d_call: TRBD2

cdr3_aa: CSAHKDLETQYF
cdr3_nt: TGCAGTGCTCACAAGGATTTGGAGACCCAGTACTTC
v_call: TRBV20-1
j_call: TRBJ2-5
clone_size: many
cdr3_length: 12
d_call: .

cdr3_aa: CASSLTGGASDTQYF
cdr3_nt: TGTGCCAGCAGCCTTACAGGGGGCGCATCAGATACGCAGTATTTT
v_call: TRBV14
j_call: TRBJ2-3
clone_size: many
cdr3_length: 15
d_call: TRBD1

cdr3_aa: CASSVLQATYGYTF
cdr3_nt: TGTGCCAGCAGCGTACTACAGGCCACCTATGGCTACACCTTC
v_call: TRBV7-9
j_call: TRBJ1-2
clone_size: many
cdr3_length: 14
d_call: .

cdr3_aa: CSARDPARTPGDTQYF
cdr3_nt: TGCAGTGCTAGAGATCCGGCTCGGACGCCCGGAGATACGCAGTATTTT
v_call: TRBV20-1
j_call: TRBJ2-3
clone_size: many
cdr3_length: 16
d_call: .

cdr3_aa: CASSLSSPVFSADTQYF
cdr3_nt: TGTGCCAGCAGCTTGAGCTCCCCCGTCTTTAGTGCGGATACGCAGTATTTT
v_call: TRBV7-8
j_call: TRBJ2-3
clone_size: many
cdr3_length: 17
d_call: .

cdr3_aa: CASSAGIIYGYTF
cdr3_nt: TGTGCCAGCAGCGCCGGGATCATCTATGGCTACACCTTC
v_call: TRBV11-2
j_call: TRBJ1-2
clone_size: many
cdr3_length: 13
d_call: .

cdr3_aa: CASSWGQGNTEAFF
cdr3_nt: TGTGCCAGCAGTTGGGGACAGGGGAACACTGAAGCTTTCTTT
v_call: TRBV5-1
j_call: TRBJ1-1
clone_size: many
cdr3_length: 14
d_call: TRBD1

cdr3_aa: CASSEWWTGNTEALF
cdr3_nt: TGTGCCAGCAGTGAATGGTGGACAGGGAACACTGAAGCTCTCTTT
v_call: TRBV2
j_call: TRBJ1-1
clone_size: once
cdr3_length: 15
d_call: TRBD1

cdr3_aa: CASSKRDRGNNQPQHF
cdr3_nt: TGTGCCAGCAGTAAAAGGGACAGGGGGAACAATCAGCCCCAGCATTTT
v_call: TRBV27
j_call: TRBJ1-5
clone_size: few
cdr3_length: 16
d_call: TRBD1

cdr3_aa: CASSLGVGDRTVGYTF
cdr3_nt: TGTGCCAGCAGCTTAGGTGTAGGGGACAGGACGGTGGGCTACACCTTC
v_call: TRBV7-9
j_call: TRBJ1-2
clone_size: many
cdr3_length: 16
d_call: TRBD1

cdr3_aa: CANSLPAAGPHGYTF
cdr3_nt: TGTGCCAACAGCCTTCCTGCCGCAGGTCCGCATGGCTACACCTTC
v_call: TRBV3-1
j_call: TRBJ1-2
clone_size: .
cdr3_length: 15
d_call: .

cdr3_aa: CASSQLSYEQYF
cdr3_nt: TGTGCCAGCAGCCAACTATCCTACGAGCAGTACTTC
v_call: TRBV3-1
j_call: TRBJ2-7
clone_size: .
cdr3_length: 12
d_call: .

cdr3_aa: CASSPPASTEAFF
cdr3_nt: TGTGCCAGCAGCCCACCGGCCAGCACTGAAGCTTTCTTT
v_call: TRBV6-2/TRBV6-3
j_call: TRBJ1-1
clone_size: many
cdr3_length: 13
d_call: .

cdr3_aa: CASSVGSRADTQYF
cdr3_nt: TGTGCCAGCAGCGTAGGTAGCAGGGCAGATACGCAGTATTTT
v_call: TRBV9
j_call: TRBJ2-3
clone_size: many
cdr3_length: 14
d_call: .

cdr3_aa: CASSRQTGGGNTIYF
cdr3_nt: TGCGCCAGTTCCCGCCAGACAGGGGGTGGAAACACCATATATTTT
v_call: TRBV5-1
j_call: TRBJ1-3
clone_size: many
cdr3_length: 15
d_call: TRBD1

cdr3_aa: CASSPVNRDINLNTEAFF
cdr3_nt: TGTGCCAGCAGTCCTGTAAACCGGGACATCAACTTGAACACTGAAGCTTTCTTT
v_call: TRBV6-1
j_call: TRBJ1-1
clone_size: many
cdr3_length: 18
d_call: .

cdr3_aa: CATQTPHSSGNTIYF
cdr3_nt: TGTGCCACCCAGACTCCCCACAGCTCTGGAAACACCATATATTTT
v_call: TRBV6-1
j_call: TRBJ1-3
clone_size: .
cdr3_length: 15
d_call: .

cdr3_aa: CASSQGRPIKDEQYF
cdr3_nt: TGTGCCAGCAGCCAAGGTCGGCCTATTAAGGACGAGCAGTACTTC
v_call: TRBV3-1
j_call: TRBJ2-7
clone_size: .
cdr3_length: 15
d_call: .